The sequence of this TCR beta chain was determined in a study of blood T cell repertoires in COVID-19. For the study at large: The origin of the acute and convalescent COVID-19 samples was the United States, Italy and Spain. T cells, B-cell-depleted T cells, or PBMCs provided the cDNA or gDNA that served as material.

Germline lookup yields CDR1 WNHNN and CDR2 SYGVQD (reference sequence). The V and J ends lost 2 bases and 3 bases respectively, with 10 bases between them. This CDR3 has 14 amino acids. Original handling: Amplification of reference gene primers was used by the study to estimate nucleated cell counts. Sequenced by immunoSEQ multiplex PCR; TCRdb stores in-frame clones only, minus some. V, J and clone size were drawn from that table, and D and trimming were deduced from the DNA. The table records 140,000 or so clones, around 80% of them present only once. The genes are TRBV10-1 and TRBJ2-5; possibly TRBD2 for D (5 bases). This TCR was recovered from a man aged 50-60 years with acute or convalescent COVID-19. Sequenced: peripheral blood. This chain's CDR3 is CASSEGSEEETQYF. CDR3 in DNA: TGCGCCAGCAGTGAGGGGTCGGAGGAAGAGACCCAGTACTTC.